The T cell receptor (beta chain) under discussion was sequenced for a study of technical replicates of blood from a handful of donors. In germline, CDR1 is GTSNPN, CDR2 SVGIG (reference sequence). The V end was cut by 0 bases, the J end by 8 bases, with 7 bases between. CDR3 size: 11 residues. Generated by immunoSEQ multiplex PCR, the TCRdb table keeps only in-frame clones and is missing some. The table includes tens of thousands of clones, 94% detected once. The rearrangement uses TRBV30 and TRBJ1-1, with D perhaps TRBD1 (6 bases). The sequencing input was T cells isolated from PBMCs. The sequence was collected from a human donor in good health. CDR3 bases: TGTGCCTGGAGTGTGGGGGCAGAAGCTTTCTTT. Protein product: CAWSVGAEAFF.